What follows are 18 T cell receptor beta chains derived from one specimen sequenced in a study of blood T cell repertoires in COVID-19 (dated by TCRdb to between 2020 and 2021). The library was produced with the immunoSEQ multiplex PCR assay. Held by TCRdb, this immuneACCESS table contains in-frame sequences only and omits some clones. Under half of the omission traces to an unresolved V gene where checked; the cause of the rest is unknown. The sample table shows approximately 150,000 clones, and roughly three quarters are seen once. The ten largest clones take up 4.2% of the sample. Material for sequencing was peripheral blood. The receptors here all came from a man in his sixties with acute or convalescent COVID-19.

Concerning this clone: This CDR3 is also generated by other DNA sequences in the sample. The chain couples TRBV6-5 to TRBJ2-7; D unclear. CDR3 size: 13 residues. Per germline, CDR1 MNHEY and CDR2 SVGAGI. Trimming shortened V by 0 bases and J by 4 bases, and 7 bases separated the two germline ends. This CDR3 is CASSYSRRYEQYF. The CDR3 DNA sequence: TGTGCCAGCAGTTACTCACGGCGGTACGAGCAGTACTTC.

The chain links TRBV27 to TRBJ1-2; D ambiguous. The V gene's germline CDR1 is MNHEY and CDR2 SMNVEV (reference sequence). V was trimmed by 3 bases and J by 4 bases, leaving 12 bases between them. The CDR3 is 14 amino acids. The CDR3 loop is CASSLRPGIYGYTF. The CDR3 region has the DNA TGTGCCAGCAGTTTGCGGCCCGGGATCTATGGCTACACCTTC.

This sequence joins TRBV10-3 and TRBJ2-5, with 9 bases identical to TRBD1. The length of the CDR3 is 20 residues. Trimming cost V 1 base and J 2 bases; bases outside gene matches: 17. Germline V gives CDR1 ENHRY, CDR2 SYGVKD. The chain's CDR3 is CAISEFQPGQGSIGQETQYF. The CDR3 DNA reads TGTGCCATCAGTGAGTTTCAACCGGGACAGGGAAGTATTGGGCAAGAGACCCAGTACTTC.

V usage is TRBV6-5 and J usage is TRBJ1-1; D remains ambiguous. The CDR3 contains 14 residues. V dropped 7 bases and J dropped 0 bases, with 12 bases sitting between them. CDR1 and CDR2 (germline): MNHEY, SVGAGI. The CDR3 DNA is TGTGCCAGCACCATGACAAGGATGAACACTGAAGCTTTCTTT. Translation: CASTMTRMNTEAFF.

The rearrangement joins TRBV3-1 (or the pseudogene TRBV3-2) to TRBJ2-1, with 9 bases lining up with TRBD1. J lost 6 bases, V lost 4 bases, and 7 bases had no gene match. The germline V gene has CDR1 LGHDT and CDR2 YNNKEL (reference sequence). The CDR3 length is 15 residues. Here the CDR3 reads CASSPGTGYRNEQFF. Written as DNA, the CDR3 is TGTGCCAGCAGCCCCGGGACAGGGTACCGCAATGAGCAGTTCTTC.

This clone was observed a few times. V gene TRBV9 combines with J gene TRBJ2-1; 9 bases agree with TRBD2. The CDR3 runs to 15 residues. Germline CDR1 is SGDLS and CDR2 is YYNGEE. V dropped 0 bases and J dropped 9; count of bases not matched to a gene: 7. CDR3 bases: TGTGCCAGCAGCGTAGAGGGCGGGAGGGCCGCTGAGCAGTTCTTC. Translating gives CASSVEGGRAAEQFF.

This clone was counted a single time. The genes are TRBV11-3 and TRBJ1-6; TRBD1 might be the D (5 bases). This CDR3 has 16 amino acids. The V end lost 3 bases, the J end lost 10 bases, and 19 bases lay between the germline ends. Germline assignment: CDR1 SGHNT and CDR2 YENEEA. The CDR3 DNA follows: TGTGCCAGCAGCTTCGACAGCCGCCCCCAGGGATCACCCCTCCACTTT. Translated: CASSFDSRPQGSPLHF.

V and J are TRBV23-1 and TRBJ1-1; a weak D match, TRBD1 (5 bases). TRBV23-1 is flagged as an ORF with uncertain function. The V end lost 8 bases, the J end lost 3 bases, and 16 bases lay between the germline ends. This CDR3 has 14 amino acids. CDR3 bases: TGCGCCAGCGACGGATTACCGGGGGACACTGAAGCTTTCTTT. Translation gives CASDGLPGDTEAFF.

The CDR3 sequence: CASSIGDRTNYGYTF. CDR3 DNA sequence: TGTGCCAGTAGTATAGGGGACAGAACTAACTATGGCTACACCTTC. This chain links TRBV19 with TRBJ1-2; 7 bases are shared with TRBD1. There are 15 residues in the CDR3. The germline V gene encodes CDR1 LNHDA and CDR2 SQIVND (reference sequence). V trimming: 1 base; J trimming: 0 bases; junction bases outside the gene matches: 2.

The chain combines TRBV28 with TRBJ1-2; D call uncertain. The CDR3 runs 11 residues. V was pared by 8 bases and J by 4 bases, with 8 bases between. CDR1 is MDHEN, CDR2 SYDVKM, per germline. The CDR3 here is CASGGSYGYTF. CDR3 sequence (DNA): TGTGCCAGCGGCGGGTCCTATGGCTACACCTTC.

The genes are TRBV5-1 and TRBJ2-7; TRBD2 agrees at 13 bases. Germline lookup yields CDR1 SGHRS and CDR2 YFSETQ. Trimming cost V 0 bases and J 5 bases; bases outside gene matches: 5. The length of the CDR3 is 16 residues. The CDR3 DNA is TGCGCCAGCAGCTTGGGGACTAGCGGGAGTACCCACGAGCAGTACTTC. Translating it yields CASSLGTSGSTHEQYF.

The rearrangement joins TRBV2 to TRBJ2-7, with a weak D call TRBD1 (6 bases). Trimming removed 5 bases from V and 2 bases from J, with 16 bases in between. The germline CDR1 and CDR2 sequences are SNHLY and FYNNEI. This CDR3 region has 15 residues. The CDR3 loop reads CASSPRSTGTYEQYF. In DNA form, the CDR3 reads TGTGCCAGCAGTCCTCGCTCTACAGGGACCTACGAGCAGTACTTC.

The J gene is TRBJ2-3, the V gene TRBV5-1; no clear D gene. Trimming stripped 1 base from V and 6 bases from J, with 15 bases between. This CDR3 comprises 15 residues. Germline V gene sequence: CDR1 SGHRS, CDR2 YFSETQ. This CDR3 is CASSLSLPGGDTQYF. The CDR3 coding sequence is TGCGCCAGCAGCTTGTCCCTCCCGGGTGGCGATACGCAGTATTTT.

The V call is TRBV7-9, the J call TRBJ2-3, with a weak D call TRBD2 (5 bases). CDR3 length: 13 amino acids. Germline CDR1 SEHNR, CDR2 FQNEAQ (reference sequence). V was shortened by 8 bases and J by 4 bases, with 13 bases between the two germline ends. The CDR3 loop is CASRASGPDTQYF. For the CDR3, the DNA is TGTGCCAGCCGCGCCAGCGGACCAGATACGCAGTATTTT.

This chain uses TRBV5-4 with TRBJ2-2; 8 nucleotides align to TRBD1. The CDR3 spans 15 residues. After removal of 4 bases from V and 2 bases from J, the junction contained 4 bases not matched to a gene. Germline V gene sequence: CDR1 SGHNT, CDR2 YYREEE (reference sequence). CDR3 nucleotides: TGTGCCAGCAGCCTGGACAGGGTCAACACCGGGGAGCTGTTTTTT. It translates to CASSLDRVNTGELFF.

This clone was seen a handful of times. The chain joins TRBV10-2 to TRBJ2-1, with D perhaps matching TRBD2 (6 bases). Germline V gene lookup returns CDR1 WSHSY and CDR2 SAAADI. The ends were cut back, 8 bases at V and 6 bases at J, with 17 bases in the middle. The CDR3 runs 14 residues. This CDR3 reads CASGTLGGINEQFF. The CDR3 region has the DNA TGCGCCAGCGGGACCCTTGGGGGGATCAATGAGCAGTTCTTC.

This clone showed up just a few times. This chain joins TRBV27 and TRBJ1-1; D gene ambiguous. CDR1 and CDR2 from the germline V gene are MNHEY and SMNVEV (reference sequence). The CDR3 has 13 residues. The V gene lost 6 bases and the J gene lost 0 bases, with 8 bases spanning the gap. This CDR3 reads CASRAVVNTEAFF. Here the CDR3 DNA reads TGTGCCAGCAGAGCGGTAGTGAACACTGAAGCTTTCTTT.

V is TRBV7-9 and J is TRBJ1-2; 7 nucleotides align to TRBD1. Losses at the gene ends were 3 bases for V and 4 bases for J; bases not matched to a gene: 8. The length of the CDR3 is 15 residues. Looked up from germline, CDR1 is SEHNR and CDR2 is FQNEAQ (reference sequence). CDR3 protein: CASSLGTGVVYGYTF. The CDR3 region has the DNA TGTGCCAGCAGCTTGGGAACAGGGGTAGTCTATGGCTACACCTTC.